The 4 T cell receptor beta chains given below trace back to one sample, sequenced in a study of T cell responses to AZD1222 COVID-19 vaccine. The protocol was immunoSEQ multiplex PCR, while the TCRdb copy is restricted to in-frame clones and leaves out a portion. This sample has more than 90,000 clones, with roughly 90% found just once. Sample: peripheral blood, taken 28 days after the second AZD1222 dose. The receptors shown here come from an adult who received the AZD1222 COVID-19 vaccine.

The chain has TRBV5-6 and TRBJ1-3; D is ambiguous. Trimming took 1 base from V and 0 from J, leaving 11 bases between them. The germline V gene encodes CDR1 SGHDT and CDR2 YYEEEE. The CDR3 has 16 amino acids. DNA of the CDR3: TGTGCCAGCAGCTTGAGAGGGCCCCTCTCTGGAAACACCATATATTTT. This translates into CASSLRGPLSGNTIYF. The variable domain in full, with the rest retrieved from reference TRBV5-6 and TRBJ1-3, is DAGVTQSPTHLIKTRGQQVTLRCSPKSGHDTVSWYQQALGQGPQFIFQYYEEEERQRGNFPDRFSGHQFPNYSSELNVNALLLGDSALYLCASSLRGPLSGNTIYFGEGSWLTVV.

The V gene is TRBV19, the J gene TRBJ1-2, with D perhaps matching TRBD1 (5 bases). The germline V gene encodes CDR1 LNHDA and CDR2 SQIVND (reference sequence). The ends were cut back, 7 bases at V and 7 bases at J, with 19 bases in the middle. The CDR3 is made up of 14 amino acids. Here the CDR3 DNA reads TGTGCCAGTAATGAGGATTCGACAGTGGGTGGCTACACCTTC. Protein product: CASNEDSTVGGYTF.

The chain combines TRBV18 with TRBJ1-1; D is perhaps TRBD1 (6 bases). The germline V gene has CDR1 KGHSH and CDR2 LQKENI. The CDR3 is 15 amino acids. V lost 4 bases, J lost 3 bases, and 15 bases lay in between. CDR3 DNA: TGTGCCAGCTCACGGCCGACAGGCGGGGACACTGAAGCTTTCTTT. It is translated as CASSRPTGGDTEAFF.

CDR3 region: CASGLGGLLVSGNTIYF. CDR3 bases: TGTGCTAGTGGTTTGGGCGGACTCTTAGTCTCTGGAAACACCATATATTTT. This sequence joins TRBV12-5 and TRBJ1-3; D is undetermined. The CDR3 is 17 residues long. The ends were cut back, 1 base at V and 0 bases at J, with 13 bases in the middle. The V gene's germline CDR1 is LGHNT and CDR2 FRNRAP.